These T cell receptor beta chains were read from a single sample in a study of molecular identifiers for immune sequencing clone quantification. TCRdb processed the PCR reads anew with MiXCR; each CDR3 protein has one entry. Among tens of thousands of distinct CDR3 sequences listed, around 18% were seen once. Sample: naive CD8+ T cells from blood, with Jurkat cell RNA spiked in. These receptors were collected from a human donor in good health. Some libraries in this study had Jurkat cell RNA spiked in. CDR3s include the opening cysteine and the closing phenylalanine or tryptophan. The D gene is left open where the match is weak. Rows give clone size only sometimes, using once, few, many, or a class for an expanded clone.

CDR3 protein: CASSFQSYNEQFF
CDR3 DNA: TGTGCCAGCAGTTTCCAATCCTACAATGAGCAGTTCTTC
J gene: TRBJ2-1
V gene: TRBV28
clone size: NA
D gene: NA

CDR3 protein: CASSPGTSGSMDEQFF
CDR3 DNA: TGTGCCAGCAGCCCCGGGACTAGCGGGAGTATGGATGAGCAGTTCTTC
J gene: TRBJ2-1
V gene: TRBV7-6
clone size: many
D gene: TRBD2

CDR3 protein: CASSALGGRHEQYF
CDR3 DNA: TGTGCCAGCAGTGCACTCGGGGGTAGGCACGAGCAGTACTTC
J gene: TRBJ2-7
V gene: TRBV27
clone size: NA
D gene: NA

CDR3 protein: CSARVGSGASGYTDTQYF
CDR3 DNA: TGCAGTGCTAGAGTTGGCAGTGGTGCTAGCGGGTATACAGATACGCAGTATTTT
J gene: TRBJ2-3
V gene: TRBV20-1
clone size: many
D gene: TRBD2

CDR3 protein: CASSLPPGYERFF
CDR3 DNA: TGTGCCAGCAGCTTACCCCCTGGATATGAGCGGTTCTTC
J gene: TRBJ2-1
V gene: TRBV11-2
clone size: few
D gene: NA

CDR3 protein: CVSSYSSFWGYEQYF
CDR3 DNA: TGTGTCAGCAGTTACTCGAGTTTCTGGGGGTACGAGCAGTACTTC
J gene: TRBJ2-7
V gene: TRBV6-7
clone size: NA
D gene: NA

CDR3 protein: CASSLGSAGIHEQYF
CDR3 DNA: TGTGCCAGCAGCTTAGGGTCCGCGGGAATCCACGAGCAGTACTTC
J gene: TRBJ2-7
V gene: TRBV7-2
clone size: many
D gene: NA

CDR3 protein: CASSPRRLASQETQYF
CDR3 DNA: TGTGCCAGCAGCCCCAGGAGACTAGCGTCTCAAGAGACCCAGTACTTC
J gene: TRBJ2-5
V gene: TRBV7-2
clone size: many
D gene: TRBD2

CDR3 protein: CASSRTGANYGYTF
CDR3 DNA: TGTGCCAGCAGTCGGACAGGCGCTAACTATGGCTACACCTTC
J gene: TRBJ1-2
V gene: TRBV12-3/TRBV12-4
clone size: many
D gene: TRBD1

CDR3 protein: CASSLPQGALYEQYF
CDR3 DNA: TGTGCCAGCAGCTTACCCCAGGGGGCTCTCTACGAGCAGTACTTC
J gene: TRBJ2-7
V gene: TRBV7-6
clone size: few
D gene: TRBD1

CDR3 protein: CASSLMGSTPGYNEQFF
CDR3 DNA: TGTGCCAGCAGTTTAATGGGCTCCACGCCGGGCTACAATGAGCAGTTCTTC
J gene: TRBJ2-1
V gene: TRBV27
clone size: NA
D gene: NA

CDR3 protein: CSVEGFPDTQYF
CDR3 DNA: TGCAGCGTTGAAGGATTCCCGGATACGCAGTATTTT
J gene: TRBJ2-3
V gene: TRBV29-1
clone size: many
D gene: NA

CDR3 protein: CASSLAGAFPGQGAIFTIPDTQYF
CDR3 DNA: TGTGCCAGCAGCTTAGCCGGAGCCTTTCCGGGACAGGGGGCAATTTTCACCATACCGGATACGCAGTATTTT
J gene: TRBJ2-3
V gene: TRBV7-9
clone size: few
D gene: TRBD1

CDR3 protein: CARGQGRGTNYGYTF
CDR3 DNA: TGTGCCAGGGGACAGGGGCGCGGAACTAACTATGGCTACACCTTC
J gene: TRBJ1-2
V gene: TRBV2
clone size: many
D gene: TRBD1

CDR3 protein: CASSLDMGGGYEQYF
CDR3 DNA: TGTGCCAGCAGCTTAGATATGGGCGGAGGCTACGAGCAGTACTTC
J gene: TRBJ2-7
V gene: TRBV7-9
clone size: NA
D gene: NA

CDR3 protein: CASRGGSEREYNEQFF
CDR3 DNA: TGTGCCAGCAGGGGCGGGAGTGAGAGGGAATACAATGAGCAGTTCTTC
J gene: TRBJ2-1
V gene: TRBV6-6
clone size: many
D gene: TRBD2

CDR3 protein: CAWSHGPSAQPQHF
CDR3 DNA: TGTGCCTGGAGCCACGGTCCCTCGGCACAGCCCCAGCATTTT
J gene: TRBJ1-5
V gene: TRBV30
clone size: many
D gene: NA

CDR3 protein: CARSLRFVRELNEQFF
CDR3 DNA: TGTGCCAGAAGCTTGAGGTTTGTGCGGGAACTCAATGAGCAGTTCTTC
J gene: TRBJ2-1
V gene: TRBV5-3
clone size: NA
D gene: NA

CDR3 protein: CAGSLAGDTQYF
CDR3 DNA: TGTGCCGGCAGCTTAGCAGGGGATACGCAGTATTTT
J gene: TRBJ2-3
V gene: TRBV11-2
clone size: few
D gene: NA

CDR3 protein: CASSHQNLGVYEQYF
CDR3 DNA: TGCGCCAGCAGCCACCAGAACCTGGGGGTCTACGAGCAGTACTTC
J gene: TRBJ2-7
V gene: TRBV4-1
clone size: many
D gene: NA

CDR3 protein: CASSIDHAGGTYNEQFF
CDR3 DNA: TGTGCCAGTAGTATAGATCATGCGGGAGGGACCTACAATGAGCAGTTCTTC
J gene: TRBJ2-1
V gene: TRBV19
clone size: NA
D gene: TRBD2

CDR3 protein: CASSLAFSGRDVNEQFF
CDR3 DNA: TGTGCCAGCAGCTTAGCATTTAGCGGGAGAGACGTGAATGAGCAGTTCTTC
J gene: TRBJ2-1
V gene: TRBV7-2
clone size: NA
D gene: TRBD2